The present T cell receptor (beta chain) was sequenced within a study of T cells expressing NK-cell markers. Study at large: Sorted CD3+CD56-NKG2C+, CD3+CD56+NKG2C- and CD3+CD56+NKG2C+ T cells were the source of the TCR beta repertoires.

One entry per CDR3 protein, without DNA, is what TCRdb gives after re-calling the 5' RACE reads. This table lists roughly 390,000 distinct CDR3 sequences. Germline CDR1 and CDR2: SEHNR and FQNEAQ (reference sequence). CDR3 size: 15 residues. This receptor was taken from a woman aged 50 to 65 in good health. This chain uses TRBV7-9 with TRBJ2-5; TCRdb's D call of TRBD1 is untestable without DNA. Source material: blood T cells: a sorted CD56 or NKG2C T cell subset, CD4+ or CD8+ T cells, or bulk PBMC T cells (not recorded which). The CDR3 loop is CASSLGDRGAETQYF. Looking up the rest from reference TRBV7-9 and TRBJ2-5 gives the full variable domain: DTGVSQNPRHKITKRGQNVTFRCDPISEHNRLYWYRQTLGQGPEFLTYFQNEAQLEKSRLLSDRFSAERPKGSFSTLEIQRTEQGDSAMYLCASSLGDRGAETQYFGPGTRLLVL.